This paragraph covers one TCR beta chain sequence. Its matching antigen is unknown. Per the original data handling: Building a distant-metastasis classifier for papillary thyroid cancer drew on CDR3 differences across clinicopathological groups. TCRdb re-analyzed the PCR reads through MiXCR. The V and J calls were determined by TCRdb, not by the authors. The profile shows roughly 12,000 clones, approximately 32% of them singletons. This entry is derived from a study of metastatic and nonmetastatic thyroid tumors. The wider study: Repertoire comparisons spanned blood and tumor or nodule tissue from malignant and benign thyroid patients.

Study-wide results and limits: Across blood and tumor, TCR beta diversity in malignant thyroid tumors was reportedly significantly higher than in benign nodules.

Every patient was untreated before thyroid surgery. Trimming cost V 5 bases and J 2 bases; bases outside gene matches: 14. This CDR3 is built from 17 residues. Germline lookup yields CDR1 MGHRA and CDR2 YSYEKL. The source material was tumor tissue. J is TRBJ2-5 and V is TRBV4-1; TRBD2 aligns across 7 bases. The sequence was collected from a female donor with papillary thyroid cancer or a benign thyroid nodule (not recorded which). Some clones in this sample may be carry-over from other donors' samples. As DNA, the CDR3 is TGCGCCAGCAGCTCCCGGGTCTGGGGGGGGATACAAGAGACCCAGTACTTC. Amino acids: CASSSRVWGGIQETQYF.